Shown below are 3 T cell receptor beta chains from a single sample sequenced in a study of patients and donors after allogeneic stem cell transplantation. MiXCR was run by TCRdb on the RT-PCR reads, yielding one entry per CDR3 protein. The sample holds about 960,000 distinct CDR3 sequences, more than 15% seen once. Material: blood, either unsorted or a sorted T cell fraction (not recorded which). The receptors were sampled from a human donor who was either an allogeneic HSCT recipient or a stem cell or donor lymphocyte infusion donor (not recorded which). It is not recorded whose cells these are; they may come from a transplant donor.

The J gene is TRBJ2-7, the V gene TRBV7-9; D is undetermined. The V end lost 5 bases, the J end lost 5 bases, and 10 bases lay between the germline ends. Germline lookup yields CDR1 SEHNR and CDR2 FQNEAQ (reference sequence). The CDR3 sequence is 12 residues long. CDR3 nucleotide sequence: TGTGCCAGCAGCCCCGGGCCCCACGAGCAGTACTTC. Protein sequence: CASSPGPHEQYF.

This clonotype was picked up a small number of times. The chain uses TRBV7-8 and TRBJ2-1; no reliable D call. Germline CDR1 reads SGHVS; CDR2 reads FQNEAQ. V dropped 5 bases and J dropped 3 bases, with 20 bases sitting between them. This CDR3 region has 17 residues. CDR3 DNA sequence: TGTGCCAGCAGCCCCCTTAAATGGGCCGCCCGCTACAATGAGCAGTTCTTC. It translates to CASSPLKWAARYNEQFF.

This clonotype was recorded a few times. The chain has TRBV12-3 or TRBV12-4 and TRBJ2-2; no firm D call. CDR3 length equals 14 residues. V shed 2 bases and J shed 6 bases, with 10 bases lying between them. In nucleotides, the CDR3 is TGTGCCAGCAGTTTAAGGTGGGAAGCCGGGGAGCTGTTTTTT. Its translation is CASSLRWEAGELFF.